What follows are 28 T cell receptor beta chains derived from one specimen sequenced in a study of cytotoxic CD8 clonotypes in ibrutinib-treated CLL. Only in-frame clones appear in the TCRdb table, and some are missing; sequencing was by immunoSEQ multiplex PCR. The sample comprises 300,000 to 350,000 clones, approximately 80% of which are singletons, and 6.7% rests with the top ten. Sample: PBMCs, taken before ibrutinib treatment. The source is a human donor with chronic lymphocytic leukemia.

The gene calls are TRBV29-1 and TRBJ2-7; the match to TRBD2 covers 8 bases. Gene TRBJ2-5 matches the end of the DNA better, so the J call may be wrong. This CDR3 contains 13 residues. Germline CDR1 reads SQVTM; CDR2 reads ANQGSEA. CDR3 coding DNA: TGCAGCGTTCGTAGCGGGGCCCAAGAGACCCAGTACTTC. Translating gives CSVRSGAQETQYF.

The chain couples TRBV5-6 to TRBJ2-5; D remains ambiguous. Germline V gives CDR1 SGHDT, CDR2 YYEEEE. The V gene lost 0 bases and the J gene lost 4 bases, with 4 bases spanning the gap. The CDR3 spans 12 residues. In DNA, the CDR3 is TGTGCCAGCAGCTTGGGGGTAGAGACCCAGTACTTC. It codes for CASSLGVETQYF.

This chain connects TRBV9 to TRBJ2-3, with D possibly called TRBD1 or TRBD2 (5 bases each). V was clipped by 4 bases and J by 0 bases, with 9 bases between them. The V gene's germline CDR1 is SGDLS and CDR2 YYNGEE. The CDR3 runs 14 residues. The CDR3 region has the DNA TGTGCCAGCAGCTCCGGGGCTAGCACAGATACGCAGTATTTT. Its protein is CASSSGASTDTQYF.

This clone was recorded only once. This rearrangement joins TRBV28 to TRBJ1-2; D might be TRBD1 (5 bases). CDR1 is MDHEN, CDR2 SYDVKM, per germline. This CDR3 spans 14 amino acids. Trimming took off 5 bases at V and 4 bases at J, with 14 bases between the two ends. The CDR3 bases are TGTGCCAGCAGTGTCTACACAGGTTTCTATGGCTACACCTTC. Amino acids: CASSVYTGFYGYTF.

This sequence joins TRBV7-6 and TRBJ2-1; D possibly corresponds to TRBD1 (6 bases). Germline V lookup: CDR1 SGHVS, CDR2 FNYEAQ. The CDR3 has 12 residues. Trimming pared 5 bases from V and 8 bases from J, leaving 10 bases between. CDR3: CASSETGHEQFF. The CDR3 DNA is TGTGCCAGCAGCGAAACAGGGCATGAGCAGTTCTTC.

In its sample, this clone was seen a few times. The genes are TRBV9 and TRBJ2-5; D gene uncertain. With 0 bases removed from V and 5 bases from J, the gap between germline ends came to 17 bases. Germline CDR1 SGDLS, CDR2 YYNGEE. This CDR3 spans 16 amino acids. Here the CDR3 DNA reads TGTGCCAGCAGCGTAGTTGGTGCAGGTGGTGGCGAGACCCAGTACTTC. Its translation is CASSVVGAGGGETQYF.

The chain joins TRBV6-1 to TRBJ1-3; D gene unclear. The V and J ends lost 6 bases and 0 bases respectively, with 12 bases between them. Germline assignment: CDR1 MNHNS and CDR2 SASEGT. There are 15 residues in the CDR3. The CDR3 reads CASRREGFSGNTIYF. In DNA form, the CDR3 reads TGTGCCAGCAGGCGGGAAGGTTTCTCTGGAAACACCATATATTTT.

The V call is TRBV9, the J call TRBJ2-1; D unclear. Germline V gene lookup returns CDR1 SGDLS and CDR2 YYNGEE. The CDR3 contains 16 residues. Trimming took 1 base from V and 4 from J, leaving 15 bases between them. CDR3 sequence: CASSVSGNNRYNEQFF. The DNA of the CDR3 is TGTGCCAGCAGCGTATCTGGGAACAACAGATACAATGAGCAGTTCTTC. Together with reference TRBV9 and TRBJ2-1, the CDR3 gives the full variable domain: DSGVTQTPKHLITATGQRVTLRCSPRSGDLSVYWYQQSLDQGLQFLIQYYNGEERAKGNILERFSAQQFPDLHSELNLSSLELGDSALYFCASSVSGNNRYNEQFFGPGTRLTVL.

The chain joins TRBV27 to TRBJ2-7, with D unclear. Germline CDR1 is MNHEY and CDR2 is SMNVEV (reference sequence). This CDR3 region has 17 residues. Trimming took 0 bases from V and 6 from J, leaving 21 bases between them. The CDR3 protein is CASSLSPFSGLKGEQYF. CDR3 in DNA: TGTGCCAGCAGTTTATCTCCCTTTAGTGGTCTAAAGGGCGAGCAGTACTTC.

This clone was observed once. A much more abundant neighbour one base away suggests this may be a read error. Different DNA sequences within this sample yield the same CDR3. The chain recombines TRBV25-1 with TRBJ2-7; D is unclear. Germline V gene lookup returns CDR1 MGHDK and CDR2 SYGVNS. Between the trimmed V and J ends, which lost 4 bases and 3 bases, there was a span of 1 base. CDR3 length equals 10 residues. CDR3 amino acids: CASSGYEQYF. The DNA for the CDR3 is TGTGCCAGCAGTGGCTACGAGCAGTACTTC.

V usage is TRBV30 and J usage is TRBJ2-7; TRBD2 might be the D (5 bases). The CDR3 sequence is 15 residues long. The V gene lost 2 bases and the J gene lost 6 bases, with 20 bases spanning the gap. In germline, CDR1 is GTSNPN, CDR2 SVGIG (reference sequence). This chain's CDR3 is CAWSPPGGPPSEQYF. DNA of the CDR3: TGTGCCTGGAGTCCACCCGGCGGGCCCCCTTCCGAGCAGTACTTC. Variable domain in full (rest from reference TRBV30 and TRBJ2-7): SQTIHQWPATLVQPVGSPLSLECTVEGTSNPNLYWYRQAAGRGLQLLFYSVGIGQISSEVPQNLSASRPQDRQFILSSKKLLLSDSGFYLCAWSPPGGPPSEQYFGPGTRLTVT.

The chain employs TRBV4-3 and TRBJ2-5; 10 bases are a match to TRBD2. Germline CDR1 reads LGHNA; CDR2 reads YSLEER. The CDR3 extends over 17 amino acids. V was pared by 4 bases and J by 1 base, with 9 bases of the junction left unmatched. In DNA, the CDR3 is TGCGCCAGCAGCCTTAACCCTAGCGGGAGCCTCCAAGAGACCCAGTACTTC. The encoded protein is CASSLNPSGSLQETQYF.

The rearrangement uses TRBV28 and TRBJ2-5; D is perhaps TRBD1 (5 bases). Germline CDR1 is MDHEN and CDR2 is SYDVKM. The CDR3 has 15 amino acids. The V and J ends lost 6 bases and 9 bases respectively, with 23 bases between them. The CDR3 is CASRHQGAKVVAQYF. The CDR3, as DNA: TGTGCCAGCAGGCACCAGGGTGCCAAGGTAGTGGCCCAGTACTTC.

The J gene is TRBJ2-1, the V gene TRBV4-3; D could derive from TRBD1 or TRBD2 (5 bases each). The germline V and J ends were trimmed by 3 bases and 7 bases, with 16 bases remaining between them. Germline CDR1 LGHNA, CDR2 YSLEER. There are 15 residues in the CDR3. The CDR3, as DNA: TGCGCCAGCAGCCACGCTGAGGGGCGCCGGAATGAGCAGTTCTTC. This translates into CASSHAEGRRNEQFF.

This sequence joins TRBV11-2 and TRBJ2-1, with a possible D match to TRBD2 (6 bases). Germline V gives CDR1 SGHAT, CDR2 FQNNGV. This CDR3 spans 13 amino acids. The germline V and J ends were trimmed by 3 bases and 9 bases, with 12 bases remaining between them. This CDR3 is CASSLTRNSEQFF. The CDR3 DNA is TGTGCCAGCAGCTTGACTAGGAACAGTGAGCAGTTCTTC.

This clone appeared once. The chain uses TRBV15 and TRBJ1-2, with 9 nucleotides matching TRBD1. V was clipped by 5 bases and J by 8 bases; unmatched bases: 15. The length of the CDR3 is 16 residues. Germline-derived CDR1 and CDR2 are LNHNV and YYDKDF (reference sequence). The CDR3 bases are TGTGCCACCAGCGTGCCGGGACAGGGAATTTCGGGCGGCTACACCTTC. It specifies CATSVPGQGISGGYTF. Supplemented by reference TRBV15 and TRBJ1-2, the full variable domain reads DAMVIQNPRYQVTQFGKPVTLSCSQTLNHNVMYWYQQKSSQAPKLLFHYYDKDFNNEADTPDNFQSRRPNTSFCFLDIRSPGLGDTAMYLCATSVPGQGISGGYTFGSGTRLTVV.

The V and J genes are TRBV28 and TRBJ1-2, with 7 nucleotides matching TRBD1. V lost 8 bases, J lost 3 bases, and 9 bases stayed unmatched. Germline CDR1 is MDHEN and CDR2 is SYDVKM. This CDR3 spans 14 amino acids. The CDR3 protein is CASGLTGSDYGYTF. For the CDR3, the DNA is TGTGCCAGCGGATTGACAGGGTCGGACTATGGCTACACCTTC.

The chain uses TRBV11-3 and TRBJ2-5; TRBD1 or TRBD2 may be the D gene (6 bases each). Looked up from germline, CDR1 is SGHNT and CDR2 is YENEEA. The V end lost 5 bases, the J end lost 2 bases, and 18 bases lay between the germline ends. This CDR3 spans 16 amino acids. CDR3 nucleotide sequence: TGTGCCAGCAGCCCCGAGGGGGGACATAGACAAGAGACCCAGTACTTC. Its translation: CASSPEGGHRQETQYF.

V usage is TRBV5-1 and J usage is TRBJ2-2, with unresolved D. CDR3 length: 16 amino acids. The germline gives CDR1 SGHRS, CDR2 YFSETQ. Trimming shortened V by 0 bases and J by 0 bases, and 9 bases separated the two germline ends. CDR3 in amino acids: CASSLATTPNTGELFF. CDR3 bases: TGCGCCAGCAGCTTGGCCACCACCCCGAACACCGGGGAGCTGTTTTTT. The full variable domain, in which reference TRBV5-1 and TRBJ2-2 provide the parts outside the CDR3, is KAGVTQTPRYLIKTRGQQVTLSCSPISGHRSVSWYQQTPGQGLQFLFEYFSETQRNKGNFPGRFSGRQFSNSRSEMNVSTLELGDSALYLCASSLATTPNTGELFFGEGSRLTVL.

The gene calls are TRBV4-1 and TRBJ2-6; TRBD1 agrees at 8 bases. V shed 3 bases, J shed 1 base, and the junction held 8 bases outside the gene matches. Germline loops: CDR1 MGHRA, CDR2 YSYEKL. The CDR3 sequence is 18 residues long. The CDR3 region is CASSQRQGWGSGANVLTF. CDR3 bases: TGCGCCAGCAGCCAGCGACAGGGGTGGGGTTCTGGGGCCAACGTCCTGACTTTC.

This clone was seen only a few times. The V gene is TRBV5-4, the J gene TRBJ2-5; TRBD2 matches at 7 bases. V shed 0 bases and J 1 base; nucleotides not matched to a gene: 3. Germline CDR1 SGHNT, CDR2 YYREEE (reference sequence). This CDR3 is built from 15 residues. The CDR3 nucleotides read TGTGCCAGCAGCTTGGTTGTAGCGGGCCAAGAGACCCAGTACTTC. Protein sequence: CASSLVVAGQETQYF. The complete variable domain, with remaining parts taken from reference TRBV5-4 and TRBJ2-5, reads ETGVTQSPTHLIKTRGQQVTLRCSSQSGHNTVSWYQQALGQGPQFIFQYYREEENGRGNFPPRFSGLQFPNYSSELNVNALELDDSALYLCASSLVVAGQETQYFGPGTRLLVL.

The rearrangement uses TRBV18 and TRBJ1-5, with D unresolved. Deletions cut 4 bases from V and 0 bases from J, with 10 bases between. The CDR3 is made up of 15 amino acids. Germline lookup yields CDR1 KGHSH and CDR2 LQKENI. The CDR3 sequence is CASSQTTNSNQPQHF. CDR3 in DNA: TGTGCCAGCTCACAAACGACAAATAGCAATCAGCCCCAGCATTTT.

The V and J genes are TRBV7-2 and TRBJ2-4; TRBD1 agrees at 7 bases. The junction had 10 bases not matched to a gene; V was cut back by 5 bases and J by 0 bases. CDR1 SGHTA and CDR2 FQGNSA come from the germline V gene. The CDR3 totals 17 residues. This CDR3 reads CASSTYRDRVAKNIQYF. CDR3 DNA sequence: TGTGCCAGCAGCACGTACCGGGACAGAGTAGCCAAAAACATTCAGTACTTC.

The chain employs TRBV30 and TRBJ2-2; possibly TRBD1 for D (7 bases). Trimming took off 0 bases at V and 3 bases at J, with 11 bases between the two ends. CDR1 and CDR2 (germline): GTSNPN, SVGIG (reference sequence). The CDR3 loop spans 15 amino acids. The DNA of the CDR3 is TGTGCCTGGAGTGTTGTCAGGGGGGACACCGGGGAGCTGTTTTTT. It codes for CAWSVVRGDTGELFF.

J is TRBJ2-7 and V is TRBV5-3; the D call may be TRBD1 or TRBD2 (5 bases each). TRBV5-3 counts as an open reading frame of uncertain function. This CDR3 comprises 15 residues. The V end lost 5 bases, the J end lost 5 bases, and 20 bases lay between the germline ends. CDR3 sequence reads: CARSARDRRRDEQYF. DNA of the CDR3: TGTGCCAGAAGTGCCAGGGACCGGCGGCGCGACGAGCAGTACTTC.

The V call is TRBV7-2, the J call TRBJ2-1; D gene uncertain. V gave up 8 bases and J gave up 5 bases, with 22 bases separating them. The CDR3 extends over 16 amino acids. Germline assignment: CDR1 SGHTA and CDR2 FQGNSA. The CDR3 nucleotides read TGTGCCAGCCCTAGTAGGGTAGTTGGGGTACACAATGAGCAGTTCTTC. Its translation is CASPSRVVGVHNEQFF.

The chain carries TRBV15 and TRBJ2-7; 9 bases line up with TRBD2. Germline CDR1 reads LNHNV; CDR2 reads YYDKDF (reference sequence). This CDR3 comprises 14 residues. Trimming removed 4 bases from V and 4 bases from J; junction bases left unmatched: 5. The DNA for the CDR3 is TGTGCCACCAGCACCGGGACTAGCAGTTACGAGCAGTACTTC. Translating gives CATSTGTSSYEQYF.

The rearrangement uses TRBV7-6 and TRBJ1-5, with TRBD1 matching over 8 bases. V was clipped by 1 base and J by 1 base; unmatched bases: 0. The CDR3 has 15 residues. Germline V gene sequence: CDR1 SGHVS, CDR2 FNYEAQ. DNA of the CDR3: TGTGCCAGCAGCTTAGGGACAGGGAGCAATCAGCCCCAGCATTTT. Protein sequence: CASSLGTGSNQPQHF.